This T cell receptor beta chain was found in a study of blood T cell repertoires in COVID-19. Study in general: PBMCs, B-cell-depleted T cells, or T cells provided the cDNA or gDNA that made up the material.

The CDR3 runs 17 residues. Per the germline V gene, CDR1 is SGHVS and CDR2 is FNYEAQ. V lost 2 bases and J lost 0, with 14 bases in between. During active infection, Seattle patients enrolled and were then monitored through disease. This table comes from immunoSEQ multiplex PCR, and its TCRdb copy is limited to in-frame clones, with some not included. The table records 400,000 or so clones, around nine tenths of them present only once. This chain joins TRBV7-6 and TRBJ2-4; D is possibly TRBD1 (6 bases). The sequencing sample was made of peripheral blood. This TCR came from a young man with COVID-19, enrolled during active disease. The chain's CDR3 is CASSLSRDTLAKNIQYF. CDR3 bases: TGTGCCAGCAGCTTATCCCGGGACACCCTAGCCAAAAACATTCAGTACTTC.